Below, one T cell receptor (beta chain) is given with its context. Its target is not known. CDR3 length: 16 residues. The germline CDR1 and CDR2 sequences are SGHRS and YFSETQ. Generation of TCR beta cDNA was performed by 5'RACE template switching incorporating UMIs. No DNA is given; TCRdb re-called the 5' RACE reads and lists each CDR3 protein once. This repertoire includes some 460,000 distinct CDR3 sequences. This specimen comes from a study of T cells expressing NK-cell markers. Background on the study: Each TCR beta repertoire originated in sorted T cells that were CD3+CD56+NKG2C+, CD3+CD56+NKG2C- or CD3+CD56-NKG2C+. Seropositivity for HCMV was found in most of the eight sequenced donors, with one seronegative.

Points from the study as a whole: The dominant NKG2C+ clonotypes represented 1.0-7.0% of CD8+ T cells in several donors.

The clonotype comes from a woman aged 50 to 60 in good health. This chain links TRBV5-1 with TRBJ2-3; there is no DNA to check the TCRdb D call of TRBD2. Sequencing used blood T cells: a sorted CD56 or NKG2C T cell subset, CD4+ or CD8+ T cells, or bulk PBMC T cells (not recorded which). The CDR3 spells CASSSGLAPLGDTQYF.